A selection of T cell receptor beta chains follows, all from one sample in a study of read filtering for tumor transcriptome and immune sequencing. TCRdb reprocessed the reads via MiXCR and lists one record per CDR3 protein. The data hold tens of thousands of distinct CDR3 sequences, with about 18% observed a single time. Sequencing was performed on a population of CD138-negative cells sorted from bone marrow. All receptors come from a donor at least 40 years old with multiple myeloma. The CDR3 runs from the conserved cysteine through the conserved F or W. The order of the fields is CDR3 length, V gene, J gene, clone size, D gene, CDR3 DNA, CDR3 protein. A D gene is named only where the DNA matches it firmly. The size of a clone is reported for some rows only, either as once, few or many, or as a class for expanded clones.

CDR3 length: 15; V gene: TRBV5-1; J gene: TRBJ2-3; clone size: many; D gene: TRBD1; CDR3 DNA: TGCGCCAGCAGCCCGGGACAGCCAAGCACAGATACGCAGTATTTT; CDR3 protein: CASSPGQPSTDTQYF
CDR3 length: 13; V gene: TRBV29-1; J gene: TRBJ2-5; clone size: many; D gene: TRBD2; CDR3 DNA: TGCAGCGTTCCGGGACTAGCGGCTTCGAATGGGTACTTC; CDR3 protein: CSVPGLAASNGYF
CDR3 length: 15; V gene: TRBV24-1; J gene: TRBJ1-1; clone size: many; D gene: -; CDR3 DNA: TGTGCCACCAGTGATTTGACAGGTACTAACACTGAAGCTTTCTTT; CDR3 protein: CATSDLTGTNTEAFF
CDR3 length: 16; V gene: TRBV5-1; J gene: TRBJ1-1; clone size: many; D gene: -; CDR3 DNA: TGCGCCAGCAGCTCCTGGGGATCGAGGGGCAACACTGAAGCTTTCTTT; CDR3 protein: CASSSWGSRGNTEAFF
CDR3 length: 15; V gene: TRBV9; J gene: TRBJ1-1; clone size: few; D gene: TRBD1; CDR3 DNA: TGTGCCAGCAGCCGACAAGAGACAGGGATCACTGAAGCTTTCTTT; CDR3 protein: CASSRQETGITEAFF
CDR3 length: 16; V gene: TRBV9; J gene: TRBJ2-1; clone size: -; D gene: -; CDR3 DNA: TGTGCCAGCAGCGTAGAAGGGGGTGGAGGCTACAATGATCGGTTCTTC; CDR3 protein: CASSVEGGGGYNDRFF
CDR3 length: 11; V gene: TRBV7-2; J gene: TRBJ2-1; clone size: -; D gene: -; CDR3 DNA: TGTTTTGAGCTTCCCTACAATGAGCAGTTCTTC; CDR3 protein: CFELPYNEQFF
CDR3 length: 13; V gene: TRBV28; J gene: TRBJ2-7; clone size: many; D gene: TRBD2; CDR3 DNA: TGTGCCAGCAGCGGACTAGCGACCTACGAGCAGTACTTC; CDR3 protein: CASSGLATYEQYF
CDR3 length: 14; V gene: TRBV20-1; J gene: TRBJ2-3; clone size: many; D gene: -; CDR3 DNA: TGCAGTGCTAGAGATCTCGCTAGCAGAGATACGCAGTATTTT; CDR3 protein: CSARDLASRDTQYF
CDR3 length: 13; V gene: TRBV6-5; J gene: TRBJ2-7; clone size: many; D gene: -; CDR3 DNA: TGTGCCAGCAGTTACTCGGCTAGCTACGAGCAGTACTTC; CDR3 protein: CASSYSASYEQYF
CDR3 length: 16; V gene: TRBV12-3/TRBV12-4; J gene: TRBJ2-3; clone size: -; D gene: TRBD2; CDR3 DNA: TGCGCCAGCAGGTCCTTTAGCGGGGGCCTCTGGGATACGCAGTATTTT; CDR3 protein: CASRSFSGGLWDTQYF
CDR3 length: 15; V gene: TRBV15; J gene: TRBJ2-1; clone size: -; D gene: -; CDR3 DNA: TGTGCCACCAGCCTGGGCGTGCTGTCCTACAATGAGCAGTTCTTC; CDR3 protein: CATSLGVLSYNEQFF
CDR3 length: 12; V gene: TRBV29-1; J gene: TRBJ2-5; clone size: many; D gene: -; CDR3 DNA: TGCAGCGCATCCAGGGCCCAAGAGACCCAGTACTTC; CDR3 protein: CSASRAQETQYF
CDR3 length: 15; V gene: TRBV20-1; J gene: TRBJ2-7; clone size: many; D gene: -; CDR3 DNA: TGCAGTGCTAGACCCCCTCGAGCGGCATTCGACGAGCAGTACTTC; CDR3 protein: CSARPPRAAFDEQYF
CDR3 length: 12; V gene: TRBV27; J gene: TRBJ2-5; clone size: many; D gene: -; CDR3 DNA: TGTGCCAGCAGTGCCCTCCAAGAGACCCAGTACTTC; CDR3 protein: CASSALQETQYF
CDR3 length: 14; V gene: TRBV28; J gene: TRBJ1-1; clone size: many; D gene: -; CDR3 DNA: TGTGCCAGCAGGGGGGGAACGGGACACACTGAAGCTTTCTTT; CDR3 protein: CASRGGTGHTEAFF
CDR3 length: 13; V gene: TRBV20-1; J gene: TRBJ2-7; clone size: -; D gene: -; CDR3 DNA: TGCAGTGCTGACAGGGGACTACACTACGAGCAGTACTTC; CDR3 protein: CSADRGLHYEQYF
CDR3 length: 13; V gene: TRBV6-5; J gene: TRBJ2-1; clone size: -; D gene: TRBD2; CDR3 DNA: TGTGCCAGCCGGACTAGCGGGAGAAATGAGCAGTTCTTC; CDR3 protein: CASRTSGRNEQFF
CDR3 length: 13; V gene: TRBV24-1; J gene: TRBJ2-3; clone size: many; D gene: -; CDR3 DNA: TGTGCCACCAGTGATGGGGGACTCCTGAGGCAGTATTTT; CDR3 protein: CATSDGGLLRQYF
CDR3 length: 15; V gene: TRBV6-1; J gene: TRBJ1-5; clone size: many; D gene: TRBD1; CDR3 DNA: TGTGCCAGCTCCTGGACAGGGGATAGCAATCAGCCCCAGCATTTT; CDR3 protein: CASSWTGDSNQPQHF
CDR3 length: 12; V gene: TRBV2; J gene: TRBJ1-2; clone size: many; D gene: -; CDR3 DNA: TGTGCCAGCAGGGGGACGGAAGATGGCTACACCTTC; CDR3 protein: CASRGTEDGYTF
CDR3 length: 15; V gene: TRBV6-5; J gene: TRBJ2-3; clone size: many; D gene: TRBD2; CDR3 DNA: TGTGCCAGCAGTGCACTAGCGGGAGAGGGGAATACGCAGTATTTT; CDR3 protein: CASSALAGEGNTQYF